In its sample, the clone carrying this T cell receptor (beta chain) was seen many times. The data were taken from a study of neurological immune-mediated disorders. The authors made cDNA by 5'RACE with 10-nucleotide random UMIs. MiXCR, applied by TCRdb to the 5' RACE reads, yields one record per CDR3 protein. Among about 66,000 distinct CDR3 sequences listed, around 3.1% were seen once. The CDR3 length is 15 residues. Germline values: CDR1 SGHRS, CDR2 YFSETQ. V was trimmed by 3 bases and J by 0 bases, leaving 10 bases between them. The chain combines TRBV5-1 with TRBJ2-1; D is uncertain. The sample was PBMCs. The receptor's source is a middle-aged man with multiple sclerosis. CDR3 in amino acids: CASSWTESSYNEQFF. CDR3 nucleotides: TGCGCCAGCAGCTGGACGGAGAGCTCCTACAATGAGCAGTTCTTC.